This T cell receptor beta chain is from a study of blood T cell repertoires in COVID-19. Study background: Sources were T cells, B-cell-depleted T cells, or PBMCs; the material itself was cDNA or gDNA.

TCRdb's table, derived via immunoSEQ multiplex PCR, lists solely in-frame clones and lacks some. The data hold approximately 210,000 clones, with about 90% observed a single time. Concerning this clone: One end of the junction does not line up with germline, which may come from a read error.

Looked up from germline, CDR1 is SGHNT and CDR2 is YYREEE (reference sequence). This CDR3 is built from 14 residues. This sequence originates from a man aged 35-49 years with active or convalescent COVID-19. The chain is built from TRBV5-4 and TRBJ1-4, with TRBD1 as a possible D gene (5 bases). Source material: peripheral blood. CDR3 nucleotide sequence: TGTGCCAGCAGTTTGGCGGGGGCTAATGAAAAACTGTTTTTT. This codes for CASSLAGANEKLFF. Looking up the rest from reference TRBV5-4 and TRBJ1-4 gives the full variable domain: ETGVTQSPTHLIKTRGQQVTLRCSSQSGHNTVSWYQQALGQGPQFIFQYYREEENGRGNFPPRFSGLQFPNYSSELNVNALELDDSALYLCASSLAGANEKLFFGSGTQLSVL.